Listed below are T cell receptor beta chains from one sample, sequenced in a study of cytomegalovirus exposure and HLA in healthy donors. Some clones are missing from TCRdb's copy, which holds only in-frame ones; the method was immunoSEQ multiplex PCR. The sample has 280,000 or so clones; 85% to 90% are singletons. Material for sequencing was PBMCs. The receptors originated from a woman younger than 35 in good health and CMV-seronegative. Each CDR3 is given with its conserved first and last residue. D genes are given only for firm matches. Size tells how often a clone was seen (once, few, many) or the class of an expanded clone, and some rows leave it out.

DNA: TGTGCCAGCCGGGGGGTGGGAGAGACCCAGTACTTC; CDR3: CASRGVGETQYF; size: .; D: TRBD2; J: TRBJ2-5; V: TRBV27
DNA: TGTGCCAGCAGCTCTGAAAACGGACAGGGTCCATATGGCTACACCTTC; CDR3: CASSSENGQGPYGYTF; size: once; D: TRBD1; J: TRBJ1-2; V: TRBV5-4
DNA: TGTGCCAGCAGCTTGGGGGGATGGACAGTCTCAGGCATCTATGGCTACACCTTC; CDR3: CASSLGGWTVSGIYGYTF; size: .; D: .; J: TRBJ1-2; V: TRBV5-4
DNA: TGTGCCAGCAGCCCGGGACAGCCAATTTATGGCTACACCTTC; CDR3: CASSPGQPIYGYTF; size: .; D: TRBD1; J: TRBJ1-2; V: TRBV27
DNA: TGTGCCAGTGGGGGACAGGGGGCGGAAGAGACCCAGTACTTC; CDR3: CASGGQGAEETQYF; size: .; D: TRBD1; J: TRBJ2-5; V: TRBV19
DNA: TGTGCCAGCAGCGGGAGTTCCAACGAGCAGTACTTC; CDR3: CASSGSSNEQYF; size: .; D: .; J: TRBJ2-7; V: TRBV9
DNA: TGTGCCAGTAGTATAAGAGGCACCTACGAGCAGTACTTC; CDR3: CASSIRGTYEQYF; size: .; D: .; J: TRBJ2-7; V: TRBV19
DNA: TGTGCCAGCAGCTTAGTTTCAGGGGGTGGCCAGCCCCAGCATTTT; CDR3: CASSLVSGGGQPQHF; size: once; D: TRBD1; J: TRBJ1-5; V: TRBV7-8
DNA: TGTGCCAGCAGCCCCGGACTAGCGGGAGTGTACAGCTACGAGCAGTACTTC; CDR3: CASSPGLAGVYSYEQYF; size: .; D: TRBD2; J: TRBJ2-7; V: TRBV7-2
DNA: TGTGCCAGCTCACCGGGCCTAGCGGATGCCTACGAGCAGTACTTC; CDR3: CASSPGLADAYEQYF; size: .; D: TRBD2; J: TRBJ2-7; V: TRBV18
DNA: TGTGCCAGCAGCTTCCAGACTAGTTACGAGCAGTACTTC; CDR3: CASSFQTSYEQYF; size: .; D: .; J: TRBJ2-7; V: TRBV11-1
DNA: TGTGCCAGCAGCTTAGTTGGCTACCAAGAGACCCAGTACTTC; CDR3: CASSLVGYQETQYF; size: .; D: .; J: TRBJ2-5; V: TRBV7-9
DNA: TGTGCCAGCAGCCAGCAACAGGAGCTCTATGGCTACACCTTC; CDR3: CASSQQQELYGYTF; size: .; D: .; J: TRBJ1-2; V: TRBV7-2
DNA: TGTGCCAGCAGTACTCTAGCGGGAGGGTACCCAGATACGCAGTATTTT; CDR3: CASSTLAGGYPDTQYF; size: once; D: TRBD2; J: TRBJ2-3; V: TRBV28
DNA: TGTGCCAGCAGTTCGCACGGAGGGACTGAAGCTTTCTTT; CDR3: CASSSHGGTEAFF; size: .; D: .; J: TRBJ1-1; V: TRBV27
DNA: TGTGCCAGTAGCCCCCAAAGGAGGGGCGGAGGGGAGACCCAGTACTTC; CDR3: CASSPQRRGGGETQYF; size: .; D: .; J: TRBJ2-5; V: TRBV19
DNA: TGTGCTAGTGGTTTGGCCCCAGAGGTGAACACTGAAGCTTTCTTT; CDR3: CASGLAPEVNTEAFF; size: few; D: .; J: TRBJ1-1; V: TRBV12-5
DNA: TGTGCCAGCAGTCGTAGGAGAGGAGGCAATCAGCCCCAGCATTTT; CDR3: CASSRRRGGNQPQHF; size: once; D: .; J: TRBJ1-5; V: TRBV28
DNA: TGCGCCAGCACTCTGGGGGCAGTGAACACTGAAGCTTTCTTT; CDR3: CASTLGAVNTEAFF; size: .; D: .; J: TRBJ1-1; V: TRBV5-1
DNA: TGCGCCAGCAGCCAAGCTACTTCCGCAGATACGCAGTATTTT; CDR3: CASSQATSADTQYF; size: .; D: .; J: TRBJ2-3; V: TRBV4-3
DNA: TGTGCCAGCAGGCGCCTAGCGAGACCCACAGATACGCAGTATTTT; CDR3: CASRRLARPTDTQYF; size: .; D: .; J: TRBJ2-3; V: TRBV2
DNA: TGTGCCAGCAGTTCCCCACAGGGGTGGAACGAGCAGTACTTC; CDR3: CASSSPQGWNEQYF; size: once; D: TRBD1; J: TRBJ2-7; V: TRBV27
DNA: TGTGCCAGCAGTTTCGCGGAGAACACCATATATTTT; CDR3: CASSFAENTIYF; size: once; D: .; J: TRBJ1-3; V: TRBV28
DNA: TGTGCCAGCAGCTTAGCGCCTACTAGAGCCGGGGAGCTGTTTTTT; CDR3: CASSLAPTRAGELFF; size: .; D: .; J: TRBJ2-2; V: TRBV7-2
DNA: TGTGCCAGCAGCGTAGCTGCGGGCATGAACACTGAAGCTTTCTTT; CDR3: CASSVAAGMNTEAFF; size: .; D: .; J: TRBJ1-1; V: TRBV9
DNA: TGCGCCAGCAGCCTAGGGGCGTCGAAGGAAAAACTGTTTTTT; CDR3: CASSLGASKEKLFF; size: .; D: .; J: TRBJ1-4; V: TRBV4-3
DNA: TGTGCCAGCAGTGGGACAGCGAGTGTGAACACTGAAGCTTTCTTT; CDR3: CASSGTASVNTEAFF; size: .; D: TRBD1; J: TRBJ1-1; V: TRBV6-6
DNA: TGCGCCAGCAGCTTAGGGTGGGGGGAGGACCTCACCTCCTACAATGAGCAGTTCTTC; CDR3: CASSLGWGEDLTSYNEQFF; size: .; D: .; J: TRBJ2-1; V: TRBV5-1
DNA: TGCGCCAGCAGCCAAGACACTAGCAACACAGATACGCAGTATTTT; CDR3: CASSQDTSNTDTQYF; size: .; D: .; J: TRBJ2-3; V: TRBV4-3
DNA: TGCAGCGTCCGGGACAGACTCATGAACACTGAAGCTTTCTTT; CDR3: CSVRDRLMNTEAFF; size: .; D: TRBD1; J: TRBJ1-1; V: TRBV29-1
DNA: TGTGCCAGCAATCCGGGACTAGGCGACGAGCAGTACTTC; CDR3: CASNPGLGDEQYF; size: .; D: TRBD2; J: TRBJ2-7; V: TRBV27
DNA: TGTGCCAGCAGCGTAGGATGGGGCGGGAGTGGGGAGACCCAGTACTTC; CDR3: CASSVGWGGSGETQYF; size: .; D: TRBD2; J: TRBJ2-5; V: TRBV9
DNA: TGTGCCAGTAGTATAGATAGGGGAGGCTCTGAAGCTTTCTTT; CDR3: CASSIDRGGSEAFF; size: .; D: .; J: TRBJ1-1; V: TRBV19
DNA: TGTGCCAGCAGCTTAGATAGCGGGAGGTCCACAGATACGCAGTATTTT; CDR3: CASSLDSGRSTDTQYF; size: .; D: TRBD2; J: TRBJ2-3; V: TRBV7-2
DNA: TGTGCCAGCAGTGGTGGCGGGATGGGCACAGATACGCAGTATTTT; CDR3: CASSGGGMGTDTQYF; size: once; D: .; J: TRBJ2-3; V: TRBV6-5
DNA: TGTGCCAGCAGCCGGGACACAAATAATTCACCCCTCCGCTTT; CDR3: CASSRDTNNSPLRF; size: .; D: .; J: TRBJ1-6; V: TRBV27
DNA: TGTGCCAGCAGCCTAACACAGCGGGGCCACTCTGAAGCTTTCTTT; CDR3: CASSLTQRGHSEAFF; size: .; D: .; J: TRBJ1-1; V: TRBV7-3
DNA: TGTGCCTGGGAGACAGACTATGGCTACACCTTC; CDR3: CAWETDYGYTF; size: .; D: .; J: TRBJ1-2; V: TRBV30
DNA: TGTGCCAGCAGACAGGGGATTAACGGGGAGCTGTTTTTT; CDR3: CASRQGINGELFF; size: .; D: TRBD1; J: TRBJ2-2; V: TRBV6-5
DNA: TGTGCCAGCAGCCGGACTAGCGGCACAGATACGCAGTATTTT; CDR3: CASSRTSGTDTQYF; size: .; D: TRBD2; J: TRBJ2-3; V: TRBV6-4
DNA: TGCGCCAGCAGCCGGTTGCAGGCCGCAAATTACGAGCAGTACTTC; CDR3: CASSRLQAANYEQYF; size: once; D: .; J: TRBJ2-7; V: TRBV4-1
DNA: TGTGCCAGCAGTTCCCAAATCCATAGCAATCAGCCCCAGCATTTT; CDR3: CASSSQIHSNQPQHF; size: .; D: .; J: TRBJ1-5; V: TRBV28
DNA: TGTGCCAGTGTCTCCCAGGGTTACGAGCAGTACTTC; CDR3: CASVSQGYEQYF; size: many; D: .; J: TRBJ2-7; V: TRBV28
DNA: TGCGCCAGCAGCTTGAGGGGCTCTGGGGCCAACGTCCTGACTTTC; CDR3: CASSLRGSGANVLTF; size: .; D: .; J: TRBJ2-6; V: TRBV5-1
DNA: TGTGCCGGACAGAGAATGGGGGGCAATCAGCCCCAGCATTTT; CDR3: CAGQRMGGNQPQHF; size: few; D: .; J: TRBJ1-5; V: TRBV28
DNA: TGCGCCAGCAATAGAGGAAACACAGATACGCAGTATTTT; CDR3: CASNRGNTDTQYF; size: .; D: .; J: TRBJ2-3; V: TRBV5-1
DNA: TGTGCCATCAGCCGGGACAGTCCGTACGTCGAGCAGTACTTC; CDR3: CAISRDSPYVEQYF; size: once; D: TRBD1; J: TRBJ2-7; V: TRBV10-3
DNA: TGTGCCAGCAGCTTAGCGAGCGGGAGAATTAGTGAGCAGTTCTTC; CDR3: CASSLASGRISEQFF; size: few; D: TRBD2; J: TRBJ2-1; V: TRBV7-9